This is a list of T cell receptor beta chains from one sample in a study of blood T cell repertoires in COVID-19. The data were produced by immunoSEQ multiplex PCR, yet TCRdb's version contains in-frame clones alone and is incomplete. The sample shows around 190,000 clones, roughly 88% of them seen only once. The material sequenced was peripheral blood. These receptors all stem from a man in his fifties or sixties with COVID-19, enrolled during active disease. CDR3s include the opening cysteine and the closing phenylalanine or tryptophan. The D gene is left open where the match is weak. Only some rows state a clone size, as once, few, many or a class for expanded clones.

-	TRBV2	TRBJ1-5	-	CASSEARQFDSNQPQHF	TGTGCCAGCAGTGAAGCGCGACAGTTCGATAGCAATCAGCCCCAGCATTTT
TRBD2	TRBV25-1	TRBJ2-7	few	CASSETGGRQYF	TGTGCCAGCAGTGAAACGGGAGGCAGGCAGTACTTC
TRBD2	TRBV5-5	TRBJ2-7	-	CASSPWLAGTYEQYF	TGTGCCAGCAGCCCTTGGCTAGCGGGGACCTACGAGCAGTACTTC
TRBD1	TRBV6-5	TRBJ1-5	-	CASSFDRAGNQPQHF	TGTGCCAGCAGTTTTGACAGGGCGGGCAATCAGCCCCAGCATTTT
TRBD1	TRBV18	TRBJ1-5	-	CASSPQQTGVGSNQPQHF	TGTGCCAGCTCACCCCAACAGACAGGGGTCGGAAGCAATCAGCCCCAGCATTTT
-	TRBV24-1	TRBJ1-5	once	CATSAVTNGDHQPQHF	TGTGCCACCAGTGCAGTGACGAACGGGGATCATCAGCCCCAGCATTTT
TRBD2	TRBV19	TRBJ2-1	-	CASSIAAGLGGYNEQFF	TGTGCCAGTAGTATAGCCGCGGGACTAGGGGGGTATAATGAGCAGTTCTTC
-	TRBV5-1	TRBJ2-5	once	CASSSTRQETQYF	TGCGCCAGCAGCTCGACCAGGCAAGAGACCCAGTACTTC
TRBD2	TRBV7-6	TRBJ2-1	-	CASSLGTSGNYNEQFF	TGTGCCAGCAGCTTAGGAACTAGCGGGAACTACAATGAGCAGTTCTTC
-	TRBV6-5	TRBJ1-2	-	CASTPGARNYGYTF	TGTGCCAGCACCCCAGGGGCACGGAACTATGGCTACACCTTC
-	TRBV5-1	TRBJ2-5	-	CASSLEGAETQYF	TGCGCCAGCAGCTTGGAGGGAGCAGAGACCCAGTACTTC
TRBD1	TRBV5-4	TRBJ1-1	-	CASSRGTGKSTEAFF	TGTGCCAGCAGCCGGGGGACAGGGAAGAGCACTGAAGCTTTCTTT
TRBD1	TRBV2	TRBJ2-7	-	CASTGDRGRGGPYEQYF	TGTGCCAGCACGGGGGACAGGGGGCGTGGAGGACCCTACGAGCAGTACTTC
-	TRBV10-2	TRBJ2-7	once	CASSGTASYEQYF	TGCGCCAGCAGTGGGACTGCCTCCTACGAGCAGTACTTC
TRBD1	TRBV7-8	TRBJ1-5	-	CASSFLGTGGLDSNQPQHF	TGTGCCAGCAGCTTTTTGGGGACAGGGGGCTTGGATAGCAATCAGCCCCAGCATTTT
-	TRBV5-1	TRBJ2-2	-	CASSLARTNTGELFF	TGCGCCAGCAGCTTGGCCAGGACTAACACCGGGGAGCTGTTTTTT
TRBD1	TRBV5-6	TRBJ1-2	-	CASSHRTGVYGYTF	TGTGCCAGCAGCCACCGAACAGGGGTCTATGGCTACACCTTC
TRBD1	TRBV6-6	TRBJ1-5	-	CASRWDRLNQPQHF	TGTGCCAGCAGGTGGGACAGGCTCAATCAGCCCCAGCATTTT
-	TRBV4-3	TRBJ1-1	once	CASSQLMNTEAFF	TGCGCCAGCAGCCAACTAATGAACACTGAAGCTTTCTTT
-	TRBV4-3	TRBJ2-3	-	CASSQGLAETSTDTQYF	TGCGCCAGCAGCCAAGGATTAGCGGAAACTAGCACAGATACGCAGTATTTT
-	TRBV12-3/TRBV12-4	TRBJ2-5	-	CASRSQETQYF	TGTGCCAGCCGGTCGCAAGAGACCCAGTACTTC
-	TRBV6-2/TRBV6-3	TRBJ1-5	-	CASSYSVGSRQPQHF	TGTGCCAGCAGTTACTCTGTCGGTTCGCGTCAGCCCCAGCATTTT
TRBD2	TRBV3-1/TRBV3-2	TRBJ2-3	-	CASSRSGRAPSTDTQYF	TGTGCCAGCAGCCGCAGCGGGAGGGCCCCTAGCACAGATACGCAGTATTTT
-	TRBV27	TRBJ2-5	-	CASSARPRGQETQYF	TGTGCCAGCAGCGCCCGCCCCAGGGGCCAAGAGACCCAGTACTTC
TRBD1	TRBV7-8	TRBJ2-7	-	CASSQRDRGDYEQYF	TGTGCCAGCAGCCAGAGGGACAGGGGAGACTACGAGCAGTACTTC
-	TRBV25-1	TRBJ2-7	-	CASSVQLLEGEQYF	TGTGCCAGCAGTGTGCAATTACTAGAGGGCGAGCAGTACTTC
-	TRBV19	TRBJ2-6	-	CASKTYSGANVLTF	TGCGCCAGTAAAACCTACTCTGGGGCCAACGTCCTGACTTTC
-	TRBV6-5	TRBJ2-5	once	CASRDYSEETQYF	TGTGCCAGCAGAGACTATTCGGAGGAGACCCAGTACTTC
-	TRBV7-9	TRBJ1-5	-	CASSYSGNQPQHF	TGTGCCAGCAGCTATTCGGGGAATCAGCCCCAGCATTTT
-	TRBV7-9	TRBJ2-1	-	CASSRAEGYNEQFF	TGTGCCAGCAGCCGAGCGGAGGGATACAATGAGCAGTTCTTC
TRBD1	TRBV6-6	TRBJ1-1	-	CASSTGDGFHTEAFF	TGTGCCAGCAGTACAGGGGACGGTTTCCACACTGAAGCTTTCTTT
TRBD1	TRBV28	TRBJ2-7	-	CASRPGGDYEQYF	TGTGCCAGCAGACCAGGGGGTGATTACGAGCAGTACTTC
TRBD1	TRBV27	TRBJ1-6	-	CASNRDRPNSYNSPLHF	TGTGCCAGCAACCGGGACAGGCCAAACTCCTATAATTCACCCCTCCACTTT
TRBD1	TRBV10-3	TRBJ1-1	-	CAIRPTGQGSTEAFF	TGTGCCATCAGGCCGACCGGACAGGGATCCACTGAAGCTTTCTTT
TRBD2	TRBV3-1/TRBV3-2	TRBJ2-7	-	CASSQDPSGPLGEQYF	TGTGCCAGCAGCCAAGATCCTAGCGGGCCCCTAGGTGAGCAGTACTTC
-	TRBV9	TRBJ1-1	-	CASSETASSVDTEAFF	TGTGCCAGCAGCGAAACCGCCTCGAGTGTAGACACTGAAGCTTTCTTT
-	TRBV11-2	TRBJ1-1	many	CASSLDTGGMRAFF	TGTGCCAGCAGCTTAGATACCGGAGGTATGAGAGCTTTCTTT
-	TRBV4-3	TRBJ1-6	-	CASSQGTSYNSPLHF	TGCGCCAGCAGCCAGGGGACATCCTATAATTCACCCCTCCACTTT
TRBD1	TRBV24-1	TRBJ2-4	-	CATPRDSIIVAKNIQYF	TGTGCCACCCCCCGGGACAGCATAATCGTAGCCAAAAACATTCAGTACTTC
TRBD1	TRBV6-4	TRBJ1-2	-	CASTGQNYGYTF	TGTGCCAGCACGGGACAGAACTATGGCTACACCTTC
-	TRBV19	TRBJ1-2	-	CASSRTENYGYTF	TGTGCCAGTAGTAGGACTGAGAACTATGGCTACACCTTC
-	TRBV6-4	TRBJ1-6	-	CASSPTDKGDSPLHF	TGTGCCAGCAGCCCCACCGATAAAGGAGATTCACCCCTCCACTTT
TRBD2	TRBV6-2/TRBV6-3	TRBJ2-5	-	CASSYSLAGGPETQYF	TGTGCCAGCAGTTACTCCCTAGCGGGGGGGCCGGAGACCCAGTACTTC
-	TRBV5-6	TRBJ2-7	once	CASSLAVREQYF	TGTGCCAGCAGCTTGGCCGTTCGCGAGCAGTACTTC
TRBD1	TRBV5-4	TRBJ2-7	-	CASSLTGVHEQYF	TGTGCCAGCAGCCTGACAGGGGTCCACGAGCAGTACTTC
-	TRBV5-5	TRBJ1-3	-	CASSLDTDKNTIYF	TGTGCCAGCAGCTTGGACACCGATAAAAACACCATATATTTT
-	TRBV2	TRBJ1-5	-	CASSEAGGDSNQPQHF	TGTGCCAGCAGTGAAGCGGGGGGGGATAGCAATCAGCCCCAGCATTTT
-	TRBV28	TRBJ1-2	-	CASSFRGGGYTF	TGTGCCAGCAGTTTTCGGGGAGGGGGCTACACCTTC
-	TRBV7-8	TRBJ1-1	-	CASSSLGRSGMNTEAFF	TGTGCCAGCAGCTCCCTGGGGCGTTCAGGAATGAACACTGAAGCTTTCTTT
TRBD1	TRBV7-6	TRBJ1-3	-	CASSPRTGGTGNTIYF	TGTGCCAGCAGCCCCCGGACAGGGGGGACTGGAAACACCATATATTTT
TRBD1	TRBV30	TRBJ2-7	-	CAWKRRDRSYEQYF	TGTGCCTGGAAACGCCGGGACAGGTCCTACGAGCAGTACTTC
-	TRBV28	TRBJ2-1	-	CASSGRPSGEQFF	TGTGCCAGCAGTGGGAGACCTTCGGGTGAGCAGTTCTTC
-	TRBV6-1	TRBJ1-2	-	CASSEGGVDGYTF	TGTGCCAGCAGTGAAGGGGGGGTGGATGGCTACACCTTC
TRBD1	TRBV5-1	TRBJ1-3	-	CASSLAGTAGGNTIYF	TGCGCCAGCAGCTTGGCCGGGACAGCCGGGGGAAACACCATATATTTT
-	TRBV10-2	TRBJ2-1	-	CASTIDRTLLHEQFF	TGCGCCAGCACCATAGACAGAACCCTTCTCCATGAGCAGTTCTTC
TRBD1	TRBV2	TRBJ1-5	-	CASSETRGTGNQPQHF	TGTGCCAGCAGCGAAACCAGGGGGACAGGTAATCAGCCCCAGCATTTT
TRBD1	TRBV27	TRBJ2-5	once	CASRRAPGQGQETQYF	TGTGCCAGCAGGCGCGCCCCGGGACAGGGGCAAGAGACCCAGTACTTC
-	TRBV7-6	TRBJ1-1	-	CASSLRGHDTEAFF	TGTGCCAGCAGCTTAAGAGGACACGACACTGAAGCTTTCTTT
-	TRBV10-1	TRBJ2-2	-	CASSTSSTGELFF	TGCGCCAGCAGTACTAGCAGTACCGGGGAGCTGTTTTTT
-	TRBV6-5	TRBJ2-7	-	CASRSRDSFSYEQYF	TGTGCCAGCAGGAGCCGGGACTCCTTTTCGTACGAGCAGTACTTC